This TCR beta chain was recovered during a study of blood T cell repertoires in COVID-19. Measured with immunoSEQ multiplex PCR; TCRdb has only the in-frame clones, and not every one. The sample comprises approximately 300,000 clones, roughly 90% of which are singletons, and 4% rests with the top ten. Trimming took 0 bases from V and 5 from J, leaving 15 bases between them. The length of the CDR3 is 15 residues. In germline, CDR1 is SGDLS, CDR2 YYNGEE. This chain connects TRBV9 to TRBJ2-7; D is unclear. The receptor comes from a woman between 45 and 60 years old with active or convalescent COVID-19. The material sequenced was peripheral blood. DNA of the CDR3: TGTGCCAGCAGCGTAGGTTATAGAAGCGAGAACGAGCAGTACTTC. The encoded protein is CASSVGYRSENEQYF.